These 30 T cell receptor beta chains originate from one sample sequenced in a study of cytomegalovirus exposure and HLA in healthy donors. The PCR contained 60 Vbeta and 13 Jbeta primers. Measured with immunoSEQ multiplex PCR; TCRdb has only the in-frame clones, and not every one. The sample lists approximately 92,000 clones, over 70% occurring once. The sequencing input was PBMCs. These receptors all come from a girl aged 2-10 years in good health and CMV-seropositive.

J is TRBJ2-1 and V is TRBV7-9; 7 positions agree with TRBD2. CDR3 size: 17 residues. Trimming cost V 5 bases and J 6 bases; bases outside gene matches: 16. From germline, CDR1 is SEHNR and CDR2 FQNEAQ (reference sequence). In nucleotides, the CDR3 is TGTGCCAGCAGCCTCAGGGTAGTAACGGGAGGTAGCAATGAGCAGTTCTTC. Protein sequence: CASSLRVVTGGSNEQFF.

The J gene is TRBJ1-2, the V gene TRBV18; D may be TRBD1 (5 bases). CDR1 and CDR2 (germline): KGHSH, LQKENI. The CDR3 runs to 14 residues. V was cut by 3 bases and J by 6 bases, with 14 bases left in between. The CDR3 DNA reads TGTGCCAGCTCACCGCCCGCGGGGACGAATGGCTACACCTTC. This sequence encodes CASSPPAGTNGYTF.

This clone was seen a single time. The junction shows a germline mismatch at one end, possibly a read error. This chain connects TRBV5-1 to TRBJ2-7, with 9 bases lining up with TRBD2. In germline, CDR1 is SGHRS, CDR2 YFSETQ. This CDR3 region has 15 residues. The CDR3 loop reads CASSSGTSSGYEQSF. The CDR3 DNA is TGCGCCAGCAGCTCCGGGACTAGCAGCGGTTACGAGCAGTCCTTC. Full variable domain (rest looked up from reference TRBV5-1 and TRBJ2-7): KAGVTQTPRYLIKTRGQQVTLSCSPISGHRSVSWYQQTPGQGLQFLFEYFSETQRNKGNFPGRFSGRQFSNSRSEMNVSTLELGDSALYLCASSSGTSSGYEQSFGPGTRLTVT.

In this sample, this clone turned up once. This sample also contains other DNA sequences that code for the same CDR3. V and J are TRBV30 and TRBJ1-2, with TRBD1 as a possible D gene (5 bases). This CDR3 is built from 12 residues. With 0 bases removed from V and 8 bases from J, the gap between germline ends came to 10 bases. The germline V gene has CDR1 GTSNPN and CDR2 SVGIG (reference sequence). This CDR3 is CAWSVQGSGYTF. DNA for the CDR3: TGTGCCTGGAGTGTGCAGGGCTCAGGCTACACCTTC.

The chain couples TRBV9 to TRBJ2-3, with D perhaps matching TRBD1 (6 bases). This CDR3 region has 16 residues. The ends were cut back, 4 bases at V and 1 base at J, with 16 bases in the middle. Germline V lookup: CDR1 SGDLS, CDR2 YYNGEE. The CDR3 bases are TGTGCCAGCAGCTCTGCCGGGACACCCGGCACAGATACGCAGTATTTT. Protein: CASSSAGTPGTDTQYF.

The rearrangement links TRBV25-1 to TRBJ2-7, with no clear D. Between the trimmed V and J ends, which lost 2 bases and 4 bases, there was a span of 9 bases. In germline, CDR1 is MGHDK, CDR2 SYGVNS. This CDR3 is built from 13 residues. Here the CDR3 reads CASSETTLYEQYF. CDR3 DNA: TGTGCCAGCAGTGAAACGACTCTTTACGAGCAGTACTTC.

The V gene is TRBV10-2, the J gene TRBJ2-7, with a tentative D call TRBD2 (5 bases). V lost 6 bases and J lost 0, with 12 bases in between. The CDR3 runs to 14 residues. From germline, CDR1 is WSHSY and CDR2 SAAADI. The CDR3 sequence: CASSPLALSYEQYF. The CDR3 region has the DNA TGCGCCAGCAGCCCCCTAGCTCTCTCCTACGAGCAGTACTTC.

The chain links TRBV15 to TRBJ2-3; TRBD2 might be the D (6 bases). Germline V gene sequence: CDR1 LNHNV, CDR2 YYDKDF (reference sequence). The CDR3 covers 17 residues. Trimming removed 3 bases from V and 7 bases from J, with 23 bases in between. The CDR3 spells CATSSPPGVGGGNTQYF. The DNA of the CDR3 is TGTGCCACCAGCAGTCCGCCCGGGGTGGGAGGAGGGAATACGCAGTATTTT.

Here the CDR3 DNA reads TGTGCCAGCATAGTATTTGGTTCACCCCTCCACTTT. It is translated as CASIVFGSPLHF. The chain combines TRBV6-1 with TRBJ1-6; D not certain. Per the germline V gene, CDR1 is MNHNS and CDR2 is SASEGT. CDR3 length equals 12 residues. The V end lost 7 bases, the J end lost 9 bases, and 10 bases lay between the germline ends.

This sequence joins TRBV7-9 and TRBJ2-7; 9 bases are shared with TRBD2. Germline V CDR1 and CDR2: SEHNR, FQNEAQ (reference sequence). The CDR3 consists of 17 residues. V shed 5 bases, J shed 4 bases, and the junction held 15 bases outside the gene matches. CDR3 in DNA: TGTGCCAGCAGCCCTAATAGGGCGGGAGGGGTGCGATACGAGCAGTACTTC. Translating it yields CASSPNRAGGVRYEQYF. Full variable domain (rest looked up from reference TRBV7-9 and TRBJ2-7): DTGVSQNPRHKITKRGQNVTFRCDPISEHNRLYWYRQTLGQGPEFLTYFQNEAQLEKSRLLSDRFSAERPKGSFSTLEIQRTEQGDSAMYLCASSPNRAGGVRYEQYFGPGTRLTVT.

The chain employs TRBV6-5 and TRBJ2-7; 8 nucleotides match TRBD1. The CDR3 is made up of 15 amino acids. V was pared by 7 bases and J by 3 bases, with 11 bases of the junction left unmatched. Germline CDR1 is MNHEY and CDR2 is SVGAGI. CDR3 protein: CASTPISGGLYEQYF. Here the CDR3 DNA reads TGTGCCAGCACCCCCATCTCAGGGGGCCTCTACGAGCAGTACTTC.

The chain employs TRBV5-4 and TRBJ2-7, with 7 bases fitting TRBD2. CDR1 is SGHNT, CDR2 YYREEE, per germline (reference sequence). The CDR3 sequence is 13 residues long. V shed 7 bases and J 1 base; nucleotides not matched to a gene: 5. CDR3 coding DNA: TGTGCCAGCGGGACTACCTCTTCCTACGAGCAGTACTTC. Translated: CASGTTSSYEQYF.

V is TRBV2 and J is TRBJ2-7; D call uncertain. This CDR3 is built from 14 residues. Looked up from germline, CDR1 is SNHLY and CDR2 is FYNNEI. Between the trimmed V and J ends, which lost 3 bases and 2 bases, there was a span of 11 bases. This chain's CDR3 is CASSDAMSTYEQYF. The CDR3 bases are TGTGCCAGCAGTGACGCTATGAGTACCTACGAGCAGTACTTC.

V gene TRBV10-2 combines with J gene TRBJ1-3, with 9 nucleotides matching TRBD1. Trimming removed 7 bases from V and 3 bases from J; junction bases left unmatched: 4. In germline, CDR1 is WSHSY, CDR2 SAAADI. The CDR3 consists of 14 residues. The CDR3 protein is CASIGQGFGNTIYF. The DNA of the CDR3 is TGCGCCAGCATTGGACAGGGGTTTGGAAACACCATATATTTT.

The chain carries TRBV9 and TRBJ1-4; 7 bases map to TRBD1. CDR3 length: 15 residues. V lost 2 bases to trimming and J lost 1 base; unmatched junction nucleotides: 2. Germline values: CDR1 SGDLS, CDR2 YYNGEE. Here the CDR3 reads CASSVRQGTNEKLFF. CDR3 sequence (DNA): TGTGCCAGCAGCGTTCGACAGGGAACTAATGAAAAACTGTTTTTT.

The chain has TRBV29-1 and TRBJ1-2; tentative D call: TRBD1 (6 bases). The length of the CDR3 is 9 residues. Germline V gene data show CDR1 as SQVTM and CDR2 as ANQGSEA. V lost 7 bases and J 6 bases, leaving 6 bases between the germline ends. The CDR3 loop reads CSDRDGYTF. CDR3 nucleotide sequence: TGCAGCGACAGGGATGGCTACACCTTC.

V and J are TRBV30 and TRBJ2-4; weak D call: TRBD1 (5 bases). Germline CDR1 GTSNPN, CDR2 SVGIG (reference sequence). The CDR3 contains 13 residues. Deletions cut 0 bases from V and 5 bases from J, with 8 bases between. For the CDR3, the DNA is TGTGCCTGGAGTGTGGGGCAGCAAAACATTCAGTACTTC. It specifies CAWSVGQQNIQYF.

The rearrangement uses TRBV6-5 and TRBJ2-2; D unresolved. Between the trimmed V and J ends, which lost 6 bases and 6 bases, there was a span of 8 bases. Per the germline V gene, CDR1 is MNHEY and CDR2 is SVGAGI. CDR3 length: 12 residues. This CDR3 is CASSLTSGELFF. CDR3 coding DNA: TGTGCCAGCAGCCTCACATCCGGGGAGCTGTTTTTT.

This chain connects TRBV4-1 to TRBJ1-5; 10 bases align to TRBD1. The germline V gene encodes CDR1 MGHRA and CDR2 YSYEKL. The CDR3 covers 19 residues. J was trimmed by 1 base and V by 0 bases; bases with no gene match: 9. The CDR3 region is CASSQDSGTGVRSNQPQHF. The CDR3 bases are TGCGCCAGCAGCCAAGATTCGGGGACAGGGGTAAGGAGCAATCAGCCCCAGCATTTT.

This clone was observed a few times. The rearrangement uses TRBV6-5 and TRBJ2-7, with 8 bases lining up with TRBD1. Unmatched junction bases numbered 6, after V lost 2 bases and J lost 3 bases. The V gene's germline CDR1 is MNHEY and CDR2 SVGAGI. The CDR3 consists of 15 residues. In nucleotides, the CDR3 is TGTGCCAGCAGTTACGGCCCCGGGACAGGCTACGAGCAGTACTTC. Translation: CASSYGPGTGYEQYF.

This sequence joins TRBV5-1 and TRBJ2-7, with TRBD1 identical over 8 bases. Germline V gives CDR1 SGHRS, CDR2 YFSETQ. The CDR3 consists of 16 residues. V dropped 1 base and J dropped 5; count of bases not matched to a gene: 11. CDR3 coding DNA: TGCGCCAGCAGCTTGATTTTCCGGACAGGGATTGACGAGCAGTACTTC. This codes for CASSLIFRTGIDEQYF.

The CDR3 is CASSPRVGPGYGYTF. CDR3 DNA: TGTGCCAGCAGTCCCCGGGTGGGGCCGGGCTATGGCTACACCTTC. The rearrangement links TRBV28 to TRBJ1-2; D may be TRBD1 (5 bases). The germline V gene encodes CDR1 MDHEN and CDR2 SYDVKM. The CDR3 has 15 residues. V lost 5 bases and J lost 4, with 17 bases in between.

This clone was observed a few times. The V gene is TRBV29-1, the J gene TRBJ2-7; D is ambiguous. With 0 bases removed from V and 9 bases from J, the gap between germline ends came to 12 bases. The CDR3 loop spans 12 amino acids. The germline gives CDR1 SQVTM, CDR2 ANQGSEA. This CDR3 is CSVEESRRRQYF. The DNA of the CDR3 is TGCAGCGTTGAAGAGTCTAGGCGGCGGCAGTACTTC.

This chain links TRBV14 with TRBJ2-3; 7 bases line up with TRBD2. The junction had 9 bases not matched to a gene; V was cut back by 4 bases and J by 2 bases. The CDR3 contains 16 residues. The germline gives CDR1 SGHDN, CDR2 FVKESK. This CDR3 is CASSRLALRNTDTQYF. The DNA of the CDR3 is TGTGCCAGCAGCCGACTAGCTTTGCGGAACACAGATACGCAGTATTTT.

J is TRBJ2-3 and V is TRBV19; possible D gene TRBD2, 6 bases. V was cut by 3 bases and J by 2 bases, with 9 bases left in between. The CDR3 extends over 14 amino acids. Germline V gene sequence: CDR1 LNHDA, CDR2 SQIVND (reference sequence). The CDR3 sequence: CASSMSGSTDTQYF. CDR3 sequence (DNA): TGTGCCAGTAGTATGAGCGGGTCCACAGATACGCAGTATTTT.

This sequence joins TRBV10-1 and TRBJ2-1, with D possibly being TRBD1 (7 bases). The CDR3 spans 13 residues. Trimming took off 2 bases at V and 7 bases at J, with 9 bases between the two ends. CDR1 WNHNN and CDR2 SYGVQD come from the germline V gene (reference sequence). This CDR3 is CASSEPGGNEQFF. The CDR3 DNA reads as TGCGCCAGCAGTGAGCCAGGGGGGAATGAGCAGTTCTTC.

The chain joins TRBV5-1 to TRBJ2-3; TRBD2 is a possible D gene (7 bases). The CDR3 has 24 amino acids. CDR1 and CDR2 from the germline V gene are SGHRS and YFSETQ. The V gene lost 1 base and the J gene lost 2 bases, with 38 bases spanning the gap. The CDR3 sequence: CASSLSGGPGRTRGRRPDTDTQYF. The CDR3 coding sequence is TGCGCCAGCAGCTTGTCCGGGGGGCCAGGGCGTACAAGGGGACGACGACCGGACACAGATACGCAGTATTTT.

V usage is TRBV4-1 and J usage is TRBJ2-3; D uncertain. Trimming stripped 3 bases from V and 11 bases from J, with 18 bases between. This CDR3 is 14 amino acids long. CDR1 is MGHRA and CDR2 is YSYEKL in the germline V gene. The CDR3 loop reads CASSHKPRNVGQYF. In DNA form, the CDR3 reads TGCGCCAGCAGCCACAAACCCAGGAATGTAGGGCAGTATTTT.

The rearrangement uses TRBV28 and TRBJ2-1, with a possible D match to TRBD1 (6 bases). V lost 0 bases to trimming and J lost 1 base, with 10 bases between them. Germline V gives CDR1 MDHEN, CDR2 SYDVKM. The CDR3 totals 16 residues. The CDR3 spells CASSLWRGSSYNEQFF. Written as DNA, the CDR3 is TGTGCCAGCAGTTTATGGAGGGGGTCGTCCTACAATGAGCAGTTCTTC.

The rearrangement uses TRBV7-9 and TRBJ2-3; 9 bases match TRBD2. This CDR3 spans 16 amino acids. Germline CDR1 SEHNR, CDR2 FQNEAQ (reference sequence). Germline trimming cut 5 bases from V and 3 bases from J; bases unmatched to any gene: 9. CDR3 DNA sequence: TGTGCCAGCAGCCCCACGTGGACTAGCGATACAGATACGCAGTATTTT. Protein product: CASSPTWTSDTDTQYF. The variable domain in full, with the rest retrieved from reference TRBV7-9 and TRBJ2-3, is DTGVSQNPRHKITKRGQNVTFRCDPISEHNRLYWYRQTLGQGPEFLTYFQNEAQLEKSRLLSDRFSAERPKGSFSTLEIQRTEQGDSAMYLCASSPTWTSDTDTQYFGPGTRLTVL.